The clone carrying this T cell receptor beta chain was seen a single time. This entry is derived from a study of blood T cell repertoires in COVID-19. As for the study in general: The origin of the acute and convalescent COVID-19 samples was the United States, Italy and Spain. T cells, B-cell-depleted T cells, or PBMCs provided the cDNA or gDNA that served as material.

The CDR3 loop spans 14 amino acids. J lost 4 bases, V lost 3 bases, and 4 bases had no gene match. Germline V gene sequence: CDR1 SGHAT, CDR2 FQNNGV. In the study's own analysis: Reference gene primer amplification yielded estimated nucleated cell counts. Profiled with immunoSEQ multiplex PCR; TCRdb holds only in-frame clones, not every one. V and J calls and clone size are as listed in that table; D and trimming were resolved from the DNA. Among roughly 180,000 clones listed, more than 80% were seen once. The sequencing sample was made of peripheral blood. V is TRBV11-2 and J is TRBJ2-7; TRBD1 matches at 9 bases. The sequence was obtained from a human donor in a cohort sampled during active COVID-19. In nucleotides, the CDR3 is TGTGCCAGCAGCTTCGACAGGGGGGCTTACGAGCAGTACTTC. This codes for CASSFDRGAYEQYF.